This is a list of T cell receptor beta chains from one sample in a study of OX40 agonist ivuxolimab in advanced cancers. Produced via immunoSEQ multiplex PCR; TCRdb's table is partial and in-frame only. The sample holds tens of thousands of clones, around nine tenths seen once. Sequencing was performed on CD4+ or CD8+ T cells sorted from blood, taken in a trial of the OX40 agonist ivuxolimab. The receptors originated from an adult with an advanced solid tumor such as melanoma, head and neck, liver or kidney cancer. The conserved cysteine and the conserved F or W are not part of the CDR3 here. The order of the fields is D gene, J gene, V gene, CDR3 protein. D genes are given only for firm matches.

>TRBD2|TRBJ2-1|TRBV5-1
ASNPAGGPLNEQF
>.|TRBJ1-2|TRBV28
ASSFQGPIYGYT
>.|TRBJ1-3|TRBV9
ASTPDTSGNTIY
>.|TRBJ1-2|TRBV6-9
ASSYGGARNYGYT
>.|TRBJ1-2|TRBV6-5
ASSYRTLGGYT
>TRBD2|TRBJ2-7|TRBV12-5
ASAPGLAGGPFLYEQY
>.|TRBJ2-1|TRBV5-1
ASREGRNEQF
>TRBD1|TRBJ1-2|TRBV5-1
ASSLVLGQTYGYT
>.|TRBJ2-5|TRBV5-1
ASSLGQGEGETQY
>.|TRBJ1-5|TRBV28
ASSLIGQPQH
>.|TRBJ2-2|TRBV28
ASRNAGTGELF
>.|TRBJ2-3|TRBV18
ASSPPSTDTQY
>TRBD1|TRBJ1-1|TRBV6-5
ASSGQVEAF
>TRBD1|TRBJ2-7|TRBV2
ASTSTGVSYEQY
>.|TRBJ2-1|TRBV7-6
ASSLGPWGGEQF
>TRBD2|TRBJ2-2|TRBV6-5
ASTNGGAVGELF
>.|TRBJ2-1|TRBV14
ASSQDPRGREQF
>TRBD1|TRBJ2-1|TRBV18
ASSPGTGVANEQF
>.|TRBJ2-3|TRBV18
ASSSTDTQY
>.|TRBJ2-5|TRBV11-2
ASSPGGGGGRETQY
>TRBD2|TRBJ2-1|TRBV9
ASSPRGRGSYNEQF
>.|TRBJ2-2|TRBV2
ASSRQGRTGELF
>TRBD1|TRBJ1-1|TRBV6-6
ASSLGQAMNTEAF
>.|TRBJ1-4|TRBV25-1
ASSGWSPGGEKLF
>TRBD1|TRBJ2-2|TRBV29-1
SARGQGNTGELF
>.|TRBJ1-2|TRBV7-9
ASSLGTGVSLDGYT
>.|TRBJ2-2|TRBV5-6
ASSLIEGAGELF
>.|TRBJ1-4|TRBV5-8
ASSLVEKLF